This T cell receptor beta chain emerged from a study of T cell responses to AZD1222 COVID-19 vaccine. Points from the study as a whole: Spike-specific TCR repertoires showed rising breadth and depth after two AZD1222 doses. Donors were chiefly white British, with a greater number of females, and clonal diversity was perhaps underestimated. Unmutated variant regions are reportedly the target of nearly half of TCRs that are spike-specific.

Sequencing was performed with immunoSEQ multiplex PCR; in TCRdb, only in-frame clones are kept and a portion is missing. This sample has 130,000 to 150,000 clones, with under 95% found just once. Trimming removed 3 bases at V and 0 bases at J, with 8 bases between. There are 14 residues in the CDR3. The germline V gene has CDR1 SEHNR and CDR2 FQNEAQ (reference sequence). This clone was counted once. Antigen specificity is unknown. This chain connects TRBV7-9 to TRBJ1-1; D is uncertain. The source material was peripheral blood, sampled on day 0 of AZD1222 vaccination. The source is an adult in good health. In nucleotides, the CDR3 is TGTGCCAGCAGCTTCGGTGGCATGAACACTGAAGCTTTCTTT. Translated: CASSFGGMNTEAFF.